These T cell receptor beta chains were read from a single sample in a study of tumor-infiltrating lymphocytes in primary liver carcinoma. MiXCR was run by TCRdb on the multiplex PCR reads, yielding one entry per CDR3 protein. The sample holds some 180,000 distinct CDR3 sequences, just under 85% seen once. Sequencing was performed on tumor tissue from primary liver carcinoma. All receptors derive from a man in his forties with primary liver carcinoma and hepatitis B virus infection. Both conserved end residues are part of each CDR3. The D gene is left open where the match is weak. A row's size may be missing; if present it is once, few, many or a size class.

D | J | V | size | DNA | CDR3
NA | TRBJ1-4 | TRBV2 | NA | TGTGCCAGCAGTGGACCGGACGGGAGTGAAAAACTGTTTTTT | CASSGPDGSEKLFF
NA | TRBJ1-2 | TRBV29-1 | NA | TGCAGCGTTGGGGCACCAACAGGAATTCAAGTGGTTAACTATGGTTACACCTTC | CSVGAPTGIQVVNYGYTF
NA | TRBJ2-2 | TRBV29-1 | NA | TGCAGCGTACTCGGTCCGGTACCAACCTGGGAGCTGTTTTTT | CSVLGPVPTWELFF
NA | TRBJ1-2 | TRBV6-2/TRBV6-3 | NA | TGTGTCAGCAGTTATTCTCCGCGGGTTGAGTATGGCTACACCTTC | CVSSYSPRVEYGYTF
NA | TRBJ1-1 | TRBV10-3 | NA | TGTACCAGCCGGGACTGGGACATTGAAGCTTTCTTT | CTSRDWDIEAFF
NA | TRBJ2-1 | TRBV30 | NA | TGTGCCTGGAGTCGACTGGGACCAGGTGTAGATGAGCAGTTCTTC | CAWSRLGPGVDEQFF
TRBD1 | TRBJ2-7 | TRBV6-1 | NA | TGTGTCAGCATCCCCGGGACAGGGTTGGTCGAGCAGTACTTC | CVSIPGTGLVEQYF
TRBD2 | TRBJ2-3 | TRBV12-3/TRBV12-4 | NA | TGTGCCATCAGTCGTCGGACTAGCGGGAGCACAGATACGCAGTATTTT | CAISRRTSGSTDTQYF
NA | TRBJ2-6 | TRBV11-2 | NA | TGTGCCACTCAGCGGCCGTTCTCTGGGGCCAACGTCCTGACTTTC | CATQRPFSGANVLTF
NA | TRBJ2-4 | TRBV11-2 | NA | TGTGCCAGCAGCACTTCGGCGGTAGCCAGAAACATTCAATACTTC | CASSTSAVARNIQYF
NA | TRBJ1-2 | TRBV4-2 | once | TGTGCCAGCAGCCTGGAAGTAATCGGGGTGGGCGGTTACACCTTC | CASSLEVIGVGGYTF
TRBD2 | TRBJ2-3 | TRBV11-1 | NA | TGTGCTAGCAGTTTAGCGGGAGGAAGCACAGATATGCAGTATTTT | CASSLAGGSTDMQYF
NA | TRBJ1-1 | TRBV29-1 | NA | TGTAGCCTATTTGACACTGAAGCTTTCTTT | CSLFDTEAFF
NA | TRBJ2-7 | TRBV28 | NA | TGTGCCAGCAGACCAATACAGGCCGAACAGTACTTC | CASRPIQAEQYF
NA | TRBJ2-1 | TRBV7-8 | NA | TGTGCCAGCAGTCAGCGCAACCCCTACAATGAGCAGTTCTTC | CASSQRNPYNEQFF
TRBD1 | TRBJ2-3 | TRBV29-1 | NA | TGCAGCTTTAGGACAGGGGATTTCACAGATACGCGGTATTTT | CSFRTGDFTDTRYF
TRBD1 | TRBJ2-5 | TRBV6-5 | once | TGTGCCAGCAGCTACGCAGGGGGCAAGGAGACCCAGAAATTC | CASSYAGGKETQKF
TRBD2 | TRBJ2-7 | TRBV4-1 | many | TGCGCCAGCAGCCAAGAGTTAGCGGGAGTCATTGTAGAGCAGTACTTC | CASSQELAGVIVEQYF
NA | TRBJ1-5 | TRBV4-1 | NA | TGCACCAGCAGTCTTATAGAGGGGAGCAATCAGCCCCAGCATTTT | CTSSLIEGSNQPQHF
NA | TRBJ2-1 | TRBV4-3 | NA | TGCGCCAACAGCCAGGACCCCTACTCAGAATACAATGACCAGTTCTTC | CANSQDPYSEYNDQFF
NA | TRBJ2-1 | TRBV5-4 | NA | TGTGCCAGCAGCGCCTACAAGGGCAATAAGCAGTTCTTC | CASSAYKGNKQFF
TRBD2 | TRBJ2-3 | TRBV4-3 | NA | TGCGCCAGCAGCCAAGGGGCTAGCGGGACCACAGATACGCAGTATTTT | CASSQGASGTTDTQYF
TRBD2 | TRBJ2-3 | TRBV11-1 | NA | TGTGCCAGCAGCTCGGGGGGAAGCTCTGTTGGAGCCCACACAGCTACGCAGTATTTT | CASSSGGSSVGAHTATQYF
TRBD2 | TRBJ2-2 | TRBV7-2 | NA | TGTGCCAGCAGCTTAGGTCAAGCGGGAGGGCCCAAAAACGGGGAGCTGTTTTTT | CASSLGQAGGPKNGELFF
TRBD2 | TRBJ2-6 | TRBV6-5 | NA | TGTGCCAGCAGTTACTTGCGGGGGGGGCCCTCTGGGGCCAATGTCCTGACTTTC | CASSYLRGGPSGANVLTF
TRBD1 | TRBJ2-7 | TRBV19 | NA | TGTGCCAGTAGTGCCGGGACAGGCCCCTACGAGCAGTACTTC | CASSAGTGPYEQYF
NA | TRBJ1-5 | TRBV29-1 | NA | TGTAGCGCTGGAAGGGGAGCGAATCAGCCCCAGCATTTT | CSAGRGANQPQHF